One and the same sample provided the 7 T cell receptor beta chains below, sequenced in a study of early T cells in non-severe SARS-CoV-2 infection. TCRdb ran MiXCR on the 5' RACE reads and lists one entry per CDR3 protein. The sample contains 60,000 to 75,000 distinct CDR3 sequences, 8% to 10% of which appear only once. Specimen: whole blood, collected at baseline. These receptors all stem from an adult who was a healthcare worker with PCR-confirmed SARS-CoV-2 infection or an uninfected control (not recorded which).

This clonotype was seen repeatedly, ten times or more. The chain recombines TRBV11-2 with TRBJ2-1; D may be TRBD2 (5 bases). The CDR3 extends over 15 amino acids. With 5 bases removed from V and 0 bases from J, the gap between germline ends came to 11 bases. CDR1 is SGHAT and CDR2 is FQNNGV in the germline V gene. The CDR3 loop is CASSPSGYSYNEQFF. The CDR3 DNA follows: TGTGCCAGCAGCCCAAGCGGCTACTCCTACAATGAGCAGTTCTTC.

This clonotype was seen many times. This chain uses TRBV9 with TRBJ1-3; D may be TRBD1 (5 bases). Per the germline V gene, CDR1 is SGDLS and CDR2 is YYNGEE. The V end was cut by 0 bases, the J end by 0 bases, with 16 bases between. This CDR3 has 18 residues. The CDR3 is CASSVGPLGLSSGNTIYF. As DNA, the CDR3 is TGTGCCAGCAGCGTAGGTCCCCTGGGACTAAGCTCTGGAAACACCATATATTTT.

At least ten counts were recorded for this clonotype. This chain joins TRBV4-1 and TRBJ1-5; D is undetermined. This CDR3 has 16 residues. Trimming removed 0 bases at V and 2 bases at J, with 11 bases between. The V gene's germline CDR1 is MGHRA and CDR2 YSYEKL. The CDR3 region has the DNA TGCGCCAGCAGCCAAGAATCGGGAGTGGGCAATCAGCCCCAGCATTTT. Translating gives CASSQESGVGNQPQHF.

This clonotype was recorded a few times. The rearrangement links TRBV7-9 to TRBJ2-1; the D is unclear. The CDR3 spans 12 residues. CDR1 and CDR2 from the germline V gene are SEHNR and FQNEAQ (reference sequence). V dropped 3 bases and J dropped 8 bases, with 8 bases sitting between them. DNA of the CDR3: TGTGCCAGCAGCTTTTTGGGCTATGAGCAGTTCTTC. It translates to CASSFLGYEQFF.

The sample holds many counts of this clonotype. The rearrangement joins TRBV4-1 to TRBJ2-5; TRBD2 agrees at 11 bases. With V trimmed by 3 bases and J by 5 bases, 29 bases remained unmatched. The germline gives CDR1 MGHRA, CDR2 YSYEKL. The CDR3 has 23 residues. CDR3 amino acids: CASSHTPIGFNRTSGRDAETQYF. DNA for the CDR3: TGCGCCAGCAGCCATACCCCAATTGGCTTTAATAGGACTAGCGGGCGAGATGCGGAGACCCAGTACTTC.

The table lists this clonotype with a few counts. This chain links TRBV5-1 with TRBJ2-1; no clear D gene. Deletions cut 4 bases from V and 10 bases from J, with 9 bases between. The CDR3 is 11 amino acids. CDR1 and CDR2 from the germline V gene are SGHRS and YFSETQ. CDR3 protein: CASSTGTEQFF. The CDR3 nucleotides read TGCGCCAGCAGCACCGGTACAGAGCAGTTCTTC.

This clonotype was observed at least ten times. This chain uses TRBV3-1 with TRBJ2-2; weak D call: TRBD2 (5 bases). Germline-derived CDR1 and CDR2 are LGHDT and YNNKEL (reference sequence). V was shortened by 1 base and J by 1 base, with 13 bases between the two germline ends. This CDR3 is 17 amino acids long. CDR3 in DNA: TGTGCCAGCAGCCAAGTTTTCGGGATGAAGAACACCGGGGAGCTGTTTTTT. As protein: CASSQVFGMKNTGELFF. The full variable domain, its missing parts supplied by reference TRBV3-1 and TRBJ2-2, is DTAVSQTPKYLVTQMGNDKSIKCEQNLGHDTMYWYKQDSKKFLKIMFSYNNKELIINETVPNRFSPKSPDKAHLNLHINSLELGDSAVYFCASSQVFGMKNTGELFFGEGSRLTVL.